A single sample gave rise to the 27 T cell receptor beta chains below, sequenced in a study of shared clonotypes between healthy human individuals. CD45RO-negative, CCR7-selected cells formed the naive CD8 fraction, which excluded terminally differentiated effector memory CD45RA+ cells. TCRdb's table, derived via immunoSEQ multiplex PCR, lists solely in-frame clones and lacks some. The profile shows roughly 2 million clones, about 95% of them singletons. The sequenced material came from naive CD8+ T cells sorted from blood. All receptors derive from a man between 18 and 35 years old in good health.

This chain connects TRBV6-1 to TRBJ2-7; either TRBD1 or TRBD2 may supply D (5 bases each). V dropped 4 bases and J dropped 2 bases, with 18 bases sitting between them. The length of the CDR3 is 16 residues. Germline V gene sequence: CDR1 MNHNS, CDR2 SASEGT. DNA for the CDR3: TGTGCCAGCAGTGCCCTTCCCCCGGGACCCCCCTACGAGCAGTACTTC. Its translation is CASSALPPGPPYEQYF.

Note on this clone: Other DNA sequences within the sample encode an identical CDR3. The chain employs TRBV28 and TRBJ1-1, with D unresolved. CDR1 is MDHEN and CDR2 is SYDVKM in the germline V gene. V gave up 3 bases and J gave up 1 base, with 6 bases separating them. CDR3 length: 13 residues. The DNA of the CDR3 is TGTGCCAGCAGTTTTTCCGGGAACACTGAAGCTTTCTTT. Amino acids: CASSFSGNTEAFF.

The chain couples TRBV11-2 to TRBJ2-2; D gene ambiguous. V shed 1 base and J shed 7 bases, with 7 bases lying between them. The germline V gene encodes CDR1 SGHAT and CDR2 FQNNGV. This CDR3 contains 13 residues. The chain's CDR3 is CASSLVLNGELFF. The CDR3 DNA sequence: TGTGCCAGCAGCTTAGTTCTGAACGGGGAGCTGTTTTTT.

Concerning this clone: Other nucleotide sequences from this sample produce the same CDR3. The genes are TRBV6-5 and TRBJ2-5, with unresolved D. Germline values: CDR1 MNHEY, CDR2 SVGAGI. The length of the CDR3 is 11 residues. V lost 5 bases and J lost 3, with 4 bases in between. The CDR3 here is CASSSEETQYF. CDR3 nucleotides: TGTGCCAGCAGTAGCGAAGAGACCCAGTACTTC.

Regarding this clone: Other DNA variants within this sample encode the same CDR3. This chain connects TRBV4-1 to TRBJ2-7; D may be TRBD1 (5 bases). The germline V gene has CDR1 MGHRA and CDR2 YSYEKL. Between the trimmed V and J ends, which lost 1 base and 3 bases, there was a span of 10 bases. CDR3 size: 14 residues. CDR3 DNA: TGCGCCAGCAGCCAAGTGGGCAGGGACTACGAGCAGTACTTC. This sequence encodes CASSQVGRDYEQYF.

A word on this clone: The sample has other DNA sequences that encode this CDR3 too. Here the CDR3 DNA reads TGTGCCTGGACCCAAGGGACGGTAAATCAGCCCCAGCATTTT. Translating it yields CAWTQGTVNQPQHF. The chain recombines TRBV30 with TRBJ1-5; tentatively, D is TRBD1 (5 bases). With 4 bases removed from V and 4 bases from J, the gap between germline ends came to 14 bases. In germline, CDR1 is GTSNPN, CDR2 SVGIG (reference sequence). CDR3 size: 14 residues. Based on the CDR3 plus reference TRBV30 and TRBJ1-5, the full variable domain is SQTIHQWPATLVQPVGSPLSLECTVEGTSNPNLYWYRQAAGRGLQLLFYSVGIGQISSEVPQNLSASRPQDRQFILSSKKLLLSDSGFYLCAWTQGTVNQPQHFGDGTRLSIL.

V is TRBV5-4 and J is TRBJ1-6; perhaps TRBD1 as D (5 bases). Looked up from germline, CDR1 is SGHNT and CDR2 is YYREEE (reference sequence). Trimming stripped 1 base from V and 9 bases from J, with 20 bases between. The CDR3 covers 17 residues. The CDR3 DNA follows: TGTGCCAGCAGCTTGTCGAGGGCAGGGTCCTTCGTTTCACCCCTCCACTTT. Amino acids: CASSLSRAGSFVSPLHF.

This chain joins TRBV4-1 and TRBJ2-7; the match to TRBD2 covers 12 bases. The CDR3 spans 16 residues. Trimming at V came to 2 bases and at J to 2 bases, leaving 4 bases not matched to a gene. Germline V gene data show CDR1 as MGHRA and CDR2 as YSYEKL. CDR3: CASSQLTSGSTYEQYF. The CDR3 DNA reads TGCGCCAGCAGCCAACTGACTAGCGGGAGTACCTACGAGCAGTACTTC.

The J gene is TRBJ2-2, the V gene TRBV29-1, with a weak D call TRBD1 (6 bases). This CDR3 region has 13 residues. Trimming left V 6 bases short and J 3 bases short, with 11 bases between. The germline CDR1 and CDR2 sequences are SQVTM and ANQGSEA. The CDR3 is CSVGGQYTGELFF. The CDR3 DNA reads as TGCAGCGTCGGCGGACAGTACACCGGGGAGCTGTTTTTT.

The CDR3 reads CASRGGTGTSFYEQYF. Here the CDR3 DNA reads TGTGCCAGCAGGGGGGGGACCGGGACTAGCTTCTACGAGCAGTACTTC. The gene calls are TRBV2 and TRBJ2-7; TRBD2 matches 9 bases. Germline loops: CDR1 SNHLY, CDR2 FYNNEI. The CDR3 has 16 residues. The V gene end was trimmed by 6 bases and the J gene end by 3 bases; junction bases not matched to a gene: 12.

The chain employs TRBV4-1 and TRBJ1-2, with 10 bases that match TRBD1. The CDR3 covers 16 residues. From germline, CDR1 is MGHRA and CDR2 YSYEKL. J gave up 4 bases and V 0 bases, and 5 bases lay outside the gene matches. The DNA for the CDR3 is TGCGCCAGCAGCCAAGAAGAGACAGGGGGCCCCTATGGCTACACCTTC. Its protein product is CASSQEETGGPYGYTF.

The V and J genes are TRBV6-5 and TRBJ1-3; TRBD1 might be the D (5 bases). The CDR3 consists of 15 residues. Deletions cut 5 bases from V and 2 bases from J, with 13 bases between. Germline CDR1 MNHEY, CDR2 SVGAGI. For the CDR3, the DNA is TGTGCCAGCAGTCCCTCCGGGGGACCTGGAAACACCATATATTTT. It yields the protein CASSPSGGPGNTIYF.

The chain is built from TRBV10-2 and TRBJ2-7, with D possibly being TRBD1 or TRBD2 (6 bases each). The CDR3 sequence is 13 residues long. V dropped 1 base and J dropped 6 bases, with 10 bases sitting between them. CDR1 and CDR2 from the germline V gene are WSHSY and SAAADI. The CDR3 DNA reads as TGCGCCAGCAGTGAGTTACCGGGGGCCGAGCAGTACTTC. The encoded protein is CASSELPGAEQYF.

This sequence joins TRBV4-1 and TRBJ1-1; D unresolved. The germline V gene encodes CDR1 MGHRA and CDR2 YSYEKL. V gave up 4 bases and J gave up 0 bases, with 12 bases separating them. The CDR3 covers 15 residues. DNA of the CDR3: TGCGCCAGCAGCCCCGGCGTCACTTTGAACACTGAAGCTTTCTTT. Protein sequence: CASSPGVTLNTEAFF.

This clone was observed once. The chain employs TRBV6-5 and TRBJ2-2; D is undetermined. Germline CDR1 MNHEY, CDR2 SVGAGI. The CDR3 length is 13 residues. Deletions cut 3 bases from V and 4 bases from J, with 6 bases between. The CDR3 spells CASSYHLTGELFF. In DNA, the CDR3 is TGTGCCAGCAGTTATCATCTCACCGGGGAGCTGTTTTTT.

The chain is built from TRBV30 and TRBJ1-1; TRBD1 is a possible D gene (5 bases). Trimming removed 1 base from V and 1 base from J, with 7 bases in between. The CDR3 loop spans 13 amino acids. Germline lookup yields CDR1 GTSNPN and CDR2 SVGIG (reference sequence). CDR3 residues: CAWSADTNTEAFF. In nucleotides, the CDR3 is TGTGCCTGGAGTGCGGACACGAACACTGAAGCTTTCTTT.

Points on this clone: The same CDR3 is also encoded by other DNA sequences in this sample. This chain uses TRBV27 with TRBJ2-2, with no clear D. Per germline, CDR1 MNHEY and CDR2 SMNVEV (reference sequence). Trimming pared 0 bases from V and 6 bases from J, leaving 5 bases between. This CDR3 contains 13 residues. This chain's CDR3 is CASSLSGAGELFF. The DNA for the CDR3 is TGTGCCAGCAGTTTATCAGGCGCCGGGGAGCTGTTTTTT.

The chain uses TRBV5-1 and TRBJ2-7, with 12 bases identical to TRBD2. From germline, CDR1 is SGHRS and CDR2 YFSETQ. Trimming at V came to 2 bases and at J to 2 bases, leaving 8 bases not matched to a gene. The CDR3 is 17 amino acids. CDR3 residues: CASSFLGLAGSTYEQYF. CDR3 coding DNA: TGCGCCAGCAGCTTCTTAGGACTAGCGGGATCAACCTACGAGCAGTACTTC.

The genes are TRBV7-9 and TRBJ2-3; perhaps D is TRBD1 or TRBD2 (7 bases each). From germline, CDR1 is SEHNR and CDR2 FQNEAQ (reference sequence). Trimming pared 5 bases from V and 2 bases from J, leaving 23 bases between. This CDR3 spans 18 amino acids. In nucleotides, the CDR3 is TGTGCCAGCAGCGACAGGGCCGGACTAGGTCGTGACACAGATACGCAGTATTTT. Translation: CASSDRAGLGRDTDTQYF.

The chain links TRBV27 to TRBJ1-1, with D perhaps matching TRBD1 (6 bases). V dropped 6 bases and J dropped 4 bases, with 15 bases sitting between them. The CDR3 consists of 14 residues. Germline CDR1 and CDR2: MNHEY and SMNVEV (reference sequence). This CDR3 is CASRQLQGGTEAFF. CDR3 DNA sequence: TGTGCCAGCAGGCAACTACAGGGTGGCACTGAAGCTTTCTTT.

As to this clone: The sample carries other DNA sequences with the same CDR3. The chain is built from TRBV29-1 and TRBJ2-5; 10 nucleotides agree with TRBD1. Germline V gene sequence: CDR1 SQVTM, CDR2 ANQGSEA. V was clipped by 6 bases and J by 0 bases; unmatched bases: 4. The length of the CDR3 is 14 residues. The CDR3 DNA sequence: TGCAGCGTGGAGGACAGGGGGTACCAAGAGACCCAGTACTTC. Translated, it gives CSVEDRGYQETQYF.

The gene calls are TRBV11-2 and TRBJ2-1; 9 positions match TRBD2. Germline trimming cut 8 bases from V and 4 bases from J; bases unmatched to any gene: 6. The CDR3 is 14 residues long. Germline CDR1 reads SGHAT; CDR2 reads FQNNGV. In nucleotides, the CDR3 is TGTGCCAGCGGCCTAGCGGGAACATACAATGAGCAGTTCTTC. This codes for CASGLAGTYNEQFF.

The chain links TRBV6-6 to TRBJ1-1, with 11 bases matching TRBD1. There are 14 residues in the CDR3. V lost 2 bases, J lost 11 bases, and 7 bases stayed unmatched. Germline assignment: CDR1 MNHNY and CDR2 SVGAGI (reference sequence). The CDR3 region has the DNA TGTGCCAGCAGTTACGGGACAGGGGGGTCATTGGCTTTCTTT. Its translation is CASSYGTGGSLAFF.

The genes are TRBV7-9 and TRBJ2-5; TRBD2 aligns across 14 bases. Germline V gives CDR1 SEHNR, CDR2 FQNEAQ (reference sequence). The length of the CDR3 is 18 residues. After removal of 4 bases from V and 6 bases from J, the junction contained 13 bases not matched to a gene. The CDR3 loop reads CASSSTTSGLAGEKTQYF. In nucleotides, the CDR3 is TGTGCCAGCAGCTCCACCACTTCGGGACTAGCGGGGGAGAAGACCCAGTACTTC.

The V and J genes are TRBV10-3 and TRBJ2-1, with no clear D. Germline V lookup: CDR1 ENHRY, CDR2 SYGVKD. The CDR3 is 13 residues long. Trimming cost V 8 bases and J 6 bases, with 14 bases left between them. CDR3 nucleotides: TGTGCCATCCTTGGGGTATCGGGCAATGAGCAGTTCTTC. This encodes CAILGVSGNEQFF.

The V gene is TRBV10-2, the J gene TRBJ1-1; tentatively, D is TRBD1 (5 bases). Germline V CDR1 and CDR2: WSHSY, SAAADI. The CDR3 is 15 amino acids. V lost 3 bases and J 0 bases, leaving 11 bases between the germline ends. The CDR3 sequence is CASSEPDRLNTEAFF. The CDR3 nucleotides read TGCGCCAGCAGTGAACCAGACAGATTGAACACTGAAGCTTTCTTT.

The chain has TRBV28 and TRBJ2-1; 8 nucleotides match TRBD1. After removal of 3 bases from V and 10 bases from J, the junction contained 8 bases not matched to a gene. The CDR3 has 14 residues. Germline assignment: CDR1 MDHEN and CDR2 SYDVKM. The DNA of the CDR3 is TGTGCCAGCAGTTTTCGGCAGGGGGCAGGGGAGCAGTTCTTC. Protein: CASSFRQGAGEQFF.